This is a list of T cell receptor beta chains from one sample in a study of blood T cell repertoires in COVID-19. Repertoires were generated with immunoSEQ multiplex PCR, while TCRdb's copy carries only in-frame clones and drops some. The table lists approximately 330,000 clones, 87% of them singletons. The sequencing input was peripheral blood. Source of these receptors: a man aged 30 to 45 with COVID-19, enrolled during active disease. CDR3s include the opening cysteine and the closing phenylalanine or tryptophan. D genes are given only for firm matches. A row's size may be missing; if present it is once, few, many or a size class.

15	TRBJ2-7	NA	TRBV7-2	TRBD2	TGTGCCAGCCAGCTTAATAGCGGGGGGCACTACGAGCAGTACTTC	CASQLNSGGHYEQYF
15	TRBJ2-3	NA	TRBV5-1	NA	TGCGCCAGCAGCATGGGACTGGCTAGCACAGATACGCAGTATTTT	CASSMGLASTDTQYF
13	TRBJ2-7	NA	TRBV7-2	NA	TGTGCCAGCAGCTTAGAGGCTAGGAGGGAGCAGTACTTC	CASSLEARREQYF
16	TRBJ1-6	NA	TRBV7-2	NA	TGTGCCAGCAGCTTACAAGGGAATGGGGCATATTCACCCCTCCACTTT	CASSLQGNGAYSPLHF
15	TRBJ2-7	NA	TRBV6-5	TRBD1	TGTGCCAGCAGGGAGGGGACAGGACCATCTCGCGAGCAGTACTTC	CASREGTGPSREQYF
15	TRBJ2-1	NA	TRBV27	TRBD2	TGTGCCAGCAGTCCCCTAGCGGGGAGTGGAAATGAGCAGTTCTTC	CASSPLAGSGNEQFF
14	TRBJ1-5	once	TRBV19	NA	TGTGCCAGTAGTGTCGGGGATAGCAATCAGCCCCAGCATTTT	CASSVGDSNQPQHF
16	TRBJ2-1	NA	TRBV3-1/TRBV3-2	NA	TGTGCCAGCAGCCCGGTCGGCGGGACCCTGCTAAATGAGCAGTTCTTC	CASSPVGGTLLNEQFF
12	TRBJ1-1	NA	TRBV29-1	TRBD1	TGCAGCGTTTCCGGACAGGGAGCTGAAGCTTTCTTT	CSVSGQGAEAFF
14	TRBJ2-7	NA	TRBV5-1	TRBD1	TGCGCCAGCAGCAGGGACAGGGGGACAGGCGAGCAGTACTTC	CASSRDRGTGEQYF
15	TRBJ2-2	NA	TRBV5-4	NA	TGTGCCAGCAGCTTAGTAACGGTTAACACCGGGGAGCTGTTTTTT	CASSLVTVNTGELFF
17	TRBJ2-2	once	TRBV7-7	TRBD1	TGTGCCAGCAGCTTAGCGGTGGGGCAGGGGGCAACCGGGGAGCTGTTTTTT	CASSLAVGQGATGELFF
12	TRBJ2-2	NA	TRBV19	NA	TGTGCCAGTACTTGGAACACCGGGGAGCTGTTTTTT	CASTWNTGELFF
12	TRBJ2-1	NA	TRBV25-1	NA	TGTGCCAGCAGTGAATATCTCAATGAGCAGTTCTTC	CASSEYLNEQFF
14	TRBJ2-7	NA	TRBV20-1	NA	TGCAGTGCTAGTGGGCCGGGAAACTCCTACGAGCAGTACTTC	CSASGPGNSYEQYF
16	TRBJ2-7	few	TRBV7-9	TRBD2	TGTGCCAGCAGCCGAAGACTAGCGGGTGGCTCCTACGAGCAGTACTTC	CASSRRLAGGSYEQYF
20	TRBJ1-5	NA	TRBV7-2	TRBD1	TGTGCCAGCAGCTTAGCGCCTAATAGACAGGGGGCCTTTAGCAATCAGCCCCAGCATTTT	CASSLAPNRQGAFSNQPQHF
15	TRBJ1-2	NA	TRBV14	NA	TGTGCCAGCAGCCCCCCCACGGAAACAGTCTATGGCTACACCTTC	CASSPPTETVYGYTF
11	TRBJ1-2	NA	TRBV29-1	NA	TGCAGCGTTGAGAGCGTTTATGGCTACACCTTC	CSVESVYGYTF
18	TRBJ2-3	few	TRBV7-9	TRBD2	TGTGCCAGCAGCTTATTTGGGACTAGCGGGGGGATAACAGATACGCAGTATTTT	CASSLFGTSGGITDTQYF
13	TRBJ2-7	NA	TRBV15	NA	TGTGCCACCAGCCGAGTCTACCCAGGGGAGCAGTACTTC	CATSRVYPGEQYF
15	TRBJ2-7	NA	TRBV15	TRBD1	TGTGCCACCAGCAGAAAGACAGGGGTATCGTACGAGCAGTACTTC	CATSRKTGVSYEQYF
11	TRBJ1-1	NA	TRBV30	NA	TGTGCCAAGGGGTTCGGTTCTCAAGCTTTCTTT	CAKGFGSQAFF
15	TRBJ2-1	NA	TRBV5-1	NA	TGCGCCAGCAGCCCAGTGGGGCCCTCCTACAATGAGCAGTTCTTC	CASSPVGPSYNEQFF
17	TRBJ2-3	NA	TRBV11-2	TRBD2	TGTGCCAGCAGCTCACCGGGACTAGCGGGTCACACAGATACGCAGTATTTT	CASSSPGLAGHTDTQYF
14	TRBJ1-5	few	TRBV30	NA	TGTGCCTCAAACGGGGGAAGTGGAGATCAGCCCCAGCATTTT	CASNGGSGDQPQHF
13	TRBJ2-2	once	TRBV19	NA	TGTGCCAGTAGTATCGCGCTTGGCGGGGAGCTGTTTTTT	CASSIALGGELFF
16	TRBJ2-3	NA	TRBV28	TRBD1	TGTGCCAGCAGTTATGGGACAGGGGTAAGCACAGATACGCAGTATTTT	CASSYGTGVSTDTQYF
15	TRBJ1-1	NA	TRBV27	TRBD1	TGTGCCAGCAGTCCGGGACAGGGGGCGAGGACTGAAGCTTTCTTT	CASSPGQGARTEAFF
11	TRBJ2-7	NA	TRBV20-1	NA	TGCAGTGCTTCCGGGAACTACGAGCAGTACTTC	CSASGNYEQYF
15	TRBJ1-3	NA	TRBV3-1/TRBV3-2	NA	TGTGCCAGCAGCCCGGTCGGGTTCTCTGGAAACACCATATATTTT	CASSPVGFSGNTIYF
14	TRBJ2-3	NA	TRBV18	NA	TGTGCCAGCTCACCAACAGTAAGCACAGATACGCAGTATTTT	CASSPTVSTDTQYF
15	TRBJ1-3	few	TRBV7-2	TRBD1	TGTGCCAGCAGCTTAGCGCAGGGGGGTGGAAACACCATATATTTT	CASSLAQGGGNTIYF
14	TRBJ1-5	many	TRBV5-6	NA	TGTGCCAGCAGCTTTGGGGGCGACGGCCAGCCCCAGCATTTT	CASSFGGDGQPQHF
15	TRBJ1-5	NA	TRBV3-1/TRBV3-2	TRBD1	TGTGCCAGCAGCAGGGGGCCCTATAGCAATCAGCCCCAGCATTTT	CASSRGPYSNQPQHF
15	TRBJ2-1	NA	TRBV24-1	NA	TGTGCCACCAGTGATTATCCGGGACGGAGGGAAGAGCAGTTCTTC	CATSDYPGRREEQFF
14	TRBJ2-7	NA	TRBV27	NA	TGTGCCAGCAGTTTGATAGCGGACCACTACGAGCAGTACTTC	CASSLIADHYEQYF
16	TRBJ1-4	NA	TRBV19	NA	TGTGCCAGTAGAGACCCTCGGGGGGCGGATGTTGAAAAACTGTTTTTT	CASRDPRGADVEKLFF
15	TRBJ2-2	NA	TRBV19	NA	TGTGCCAGTAGAATGGGGCCGGCGAACACCGGGGAGCTGTTTTTT	CASRMGPANTGELFF
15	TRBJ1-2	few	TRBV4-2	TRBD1	TGTGCCAGCAGCCCGGGGACAGGCCCTATTGGTGGCTACACCTTC	CASSPGTGPIGGYTF
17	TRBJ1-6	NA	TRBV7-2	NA	TGTGCCAGCAGCCTCAAGTCGGGGGGACTTGTAAATTCACCCCTCCACTTT	CASSLKSGGLVNSPLHF
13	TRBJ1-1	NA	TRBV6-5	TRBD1	TGTGCCAGCACTTCCCCCGGGACAGGGATGGCTTTCTTT	CASTSPGTGMAFF
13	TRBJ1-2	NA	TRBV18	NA	TGTGCCAGCTCACCCCCGGGAATCTATGGCTACACCTTC	CASSPPGIYGYTF
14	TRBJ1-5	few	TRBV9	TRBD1	TGTGCCAGCAGTCAACAGGGGGGCAATCAGCCCCAGCATTTT	CASSQQGGNQPQHF
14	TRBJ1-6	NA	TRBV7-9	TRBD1	TGTGCCAGCAGCTTACAGGGGGTAGGTTCACCCCTCCACTTT	CASSLQGVGSPLHF
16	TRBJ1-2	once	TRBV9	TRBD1	TGTGCCAGCAGCGTAGGGTGGGGACAGGGTATGCATGGCTACACCTTC	CASSVGWGQGMHGYTF
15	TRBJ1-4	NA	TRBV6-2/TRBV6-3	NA	TGTGCCAGCAGCCCCGGAGGGCAGGCTAATGAAAAACTGTTTTTT	CASSPGGQANEKLFF
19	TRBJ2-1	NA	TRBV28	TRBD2	TGTGCCAGCAGTTTATGGGGCGGACTAGCGGGAGGGAGGGGCAATGAGCAGTTCTTC	CASSLWGGLAGGRGNEQFF
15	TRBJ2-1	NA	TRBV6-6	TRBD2	TGTGCCAGCAGTTGGGGGACTAGCGGCTACAATGAGCAGTTCTTC	CASSWGTSGYNEQFF
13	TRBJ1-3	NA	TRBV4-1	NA	TGCGCCAGCAGCCAAACGGGGGTAGACACCATATATTTT	CASSQTGVDTIYF
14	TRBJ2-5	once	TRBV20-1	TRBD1	TGCAGTGCCAGTAGGACAGGGCGGAGGGAGACCCAGTACTTC	CSASRTGRRETQYF
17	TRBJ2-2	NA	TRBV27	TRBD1	TGTGCCAGCAGTCCCAACCCGGACAGGATGAACACCGGGGAGCTGTTTTTT	CASSPNPDRMNTGELFF
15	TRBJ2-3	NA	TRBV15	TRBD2	TGTGCCACCAGCAGAGATCGCCTGGGGGGGGATACGCAGTATTTT	CATSRDRLGGDTQYF
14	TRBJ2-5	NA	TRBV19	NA	TGTGCCAGTAGTATTGTTCAGGCCTCGAGGACCCAGTACTTC	CASSIVQASRTQYF
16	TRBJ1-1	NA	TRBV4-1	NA	TGCGCCAGCAGCCAGACATCCAGTAGGTTAACAACTGAAGCTTTCTTT	CASSQTSSRLTTEAFF
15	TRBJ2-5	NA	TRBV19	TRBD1	TGTGCCAGTAGTATAGATCGGACAGGGGATGAGACCCAGTACTTC	CASSIDRTGDETQYF
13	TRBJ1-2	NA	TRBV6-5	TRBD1	TGTGCCAGCAGTTACCCAGGGGGGTATGGCTACACCTTC	CASSYPGGYGYTF
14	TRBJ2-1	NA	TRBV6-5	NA	TGTGCCAGCAGTCAAAGGACAGCCAACAATGAGCAGTTCTTC	CASSQRTANNEQFF
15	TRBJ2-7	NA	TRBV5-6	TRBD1	TGTGCCAGCAGCACAACAGGGGAGATATTCTACGAGCAGTACTTC	CASSTTGEIFYEQYF